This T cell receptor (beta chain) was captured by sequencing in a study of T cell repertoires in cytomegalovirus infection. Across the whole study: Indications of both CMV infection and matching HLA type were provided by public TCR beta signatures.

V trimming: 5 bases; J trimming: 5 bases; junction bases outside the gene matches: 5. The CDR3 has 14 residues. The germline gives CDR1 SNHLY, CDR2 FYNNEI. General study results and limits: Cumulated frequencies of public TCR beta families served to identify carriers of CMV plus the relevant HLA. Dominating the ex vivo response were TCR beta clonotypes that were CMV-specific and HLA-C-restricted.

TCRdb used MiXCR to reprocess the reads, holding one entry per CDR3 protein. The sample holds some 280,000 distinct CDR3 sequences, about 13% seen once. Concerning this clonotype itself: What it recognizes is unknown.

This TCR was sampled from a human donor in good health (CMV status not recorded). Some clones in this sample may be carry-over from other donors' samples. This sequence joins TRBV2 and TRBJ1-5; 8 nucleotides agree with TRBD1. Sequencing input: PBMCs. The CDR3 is CASSRQGLDQPQHF. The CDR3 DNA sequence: TGTGCCAGCAGTAGACAGGGGTTGGATCAGCCCCAGCATTTT. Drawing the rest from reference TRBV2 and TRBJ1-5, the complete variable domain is EPEVTQTPSHQVTQMGQEVILRCVPISNHLYFYWYRQILGQKVEFLVSFYNNEISEKSEIFDDQFSVERPDGSNFTLKIRSTKLEDSAMYFCASSRQGLDQPQHFGDGTRLSIL.